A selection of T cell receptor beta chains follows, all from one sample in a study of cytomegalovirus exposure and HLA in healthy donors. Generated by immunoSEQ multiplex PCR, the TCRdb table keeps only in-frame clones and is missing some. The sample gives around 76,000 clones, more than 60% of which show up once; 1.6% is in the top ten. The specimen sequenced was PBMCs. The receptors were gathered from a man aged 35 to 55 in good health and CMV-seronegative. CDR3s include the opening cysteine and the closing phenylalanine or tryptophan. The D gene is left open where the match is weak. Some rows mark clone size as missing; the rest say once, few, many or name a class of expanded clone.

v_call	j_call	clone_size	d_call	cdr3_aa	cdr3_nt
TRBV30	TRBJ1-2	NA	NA	CAWKGEWSYGYTF	TGTGCCTGGAAGGGGGAATGGTCCTATGGCTACACCTTC
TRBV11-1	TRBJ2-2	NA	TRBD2	CASRTYVGLAGGNTGELFF	TGTGCCAGCAGGACTTATGTTGGTCTTGCGGGAGGGAACACCGGGGAGCTGTTTTTT
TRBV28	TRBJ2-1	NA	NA	CASSLSLSGERKFF	TGTGCCAGCAGTTTGTCCCTCTCAGGGGAAAGGAAGTTCTTC
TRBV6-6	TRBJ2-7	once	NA	CASSLAQTSREQYF	TGTGCCAGCAGTCTCGCGCAGACTAGTCGCGAGCAGTACTTC
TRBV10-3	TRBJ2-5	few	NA	CATKGALREQETQYF	TGTGCCACCAAAGGCGCCCTGAGGGAGCAAGAGACCCAGTACTTC
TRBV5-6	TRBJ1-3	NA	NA	CASSLGAQLGNTIYF	TGTGCCAGCAGCTTGGGGGCACAACTCGGAAACACCATATATTTT
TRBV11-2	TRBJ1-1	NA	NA	CASSLGSGTEAFF	TGTGCCAGCAGCTTAGGATCCGGGACTGAAGCTTTCTTT
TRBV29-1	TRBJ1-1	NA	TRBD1	CSFLGQGITEAFF	TGCAGCTTCTTGGGACAGGGGATCACTGAAGCTTTCTTT
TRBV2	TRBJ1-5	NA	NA	CASSDSLGPQHF	TGTGCCAGCAGCGACAGCCTTGGGCCCCAGCATTTT
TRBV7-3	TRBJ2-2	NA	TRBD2	CASSLTTTSGRAGELFF	TGTGCCAGCAGCTTAACGACGACTAGCGGGAGGGCCGGGGAGCTGTTTTTT
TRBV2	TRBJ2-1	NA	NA	CASSQRGTPIYEQFF	TGTGCCAGCAGCCAACGGGGGACCCCGATCTATGAGCAGTTCTTC
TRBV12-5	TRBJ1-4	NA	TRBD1	CASGQGTATNEKLFF	TGTGCTAGTGGCCAGGGGACAGCAACTAATGAAAAACTGTTTTTT
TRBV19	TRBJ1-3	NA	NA	CASSTVLSGNTIYF	TGTGCCAGTTCGACAGTCCTCTCTGGAAACACCATATATTTT
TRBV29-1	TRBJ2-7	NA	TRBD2	CSVQLAGVEQYF	TGCAGCGTACAACTAGCGGGAGTCGAGCAGTACTTC
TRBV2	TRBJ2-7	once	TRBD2	CASRGTSGKYEQYF	TGTGCCAGCAGGGGGACTAGCGGGAAGTACGAGCAGTACTTC
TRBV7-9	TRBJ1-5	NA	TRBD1	CASSLTGQGQPQHF	TGTGCCAGCAGCTTAACGGGACAGGGTCAGCCCCAGCATTTT
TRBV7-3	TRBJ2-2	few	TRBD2	CASSSSSGGTGELFF	TGTGCCAGCAGCTCTTCTAGCGGGGGAACCGGGGAGCTGTTTTTT
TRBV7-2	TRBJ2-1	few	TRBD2	CASSFSERELRNEQFF	TGTGCCAGCAGCTTTAGCGAGCGGGAATTACGCAATGAGCAGTTCTTC
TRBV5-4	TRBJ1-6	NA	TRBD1	CASSPEVDRVNSPLHF	TGTGCCAGCAGCCCAGAGGTCGACAGGGTTAATTCACCCCTCCACTTT
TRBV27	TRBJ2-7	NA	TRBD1	CASSEDRDYEQYF	TGTGCCAGCAGTGAAGACAGGGACTACGAGCAGTACTTC
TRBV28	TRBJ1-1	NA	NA	CASSLGRRGTEAFF	TGTGCCAGCAGTTTAGGGAGACGGGGCACTGAAGCTTTCTTT
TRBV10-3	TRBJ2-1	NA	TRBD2	CAISGREGGDEQFF	TGTGCCATCAGTGGGAGGGAGGGTGGCGATGAGCAGTTCTTC
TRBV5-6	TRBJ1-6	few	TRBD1	CASSSGQGAYNSPLHF	TGTGCCAGCAGCTCCGGACAGGGGGCCTATAATTCACCCCTCCACTTT
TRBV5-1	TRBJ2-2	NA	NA	CASSSWTDENTGELFF	TGCGCCAGCAGCTCCTGGACAGACGAGAACACCGGGGAGCTGTTTTTT
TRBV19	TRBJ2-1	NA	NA	CASRRDTYYNEQFF	TGTGCCAGTAGGAGGGACACCTACTACAATGAGCAGTTCTTC
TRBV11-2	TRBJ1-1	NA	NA	CASIPGGGRNTEAFF	TGTGCCAGCATTCCGGGGGGGGGACGTAACACTGAAGCTTTCTTT
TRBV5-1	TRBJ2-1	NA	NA	CASSLAGIGPNEQFF	TGCGCCAGCAGCTTGGCCGGGATCGGGCCTAATGAGCAGTTCTTC
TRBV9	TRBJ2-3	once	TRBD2	CASSVGGLAPDTQYF	TGTGCCAGCAGCGTAGGGGGACTAGCCCCAGATACGCAGTATTTT
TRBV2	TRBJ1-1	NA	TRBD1	CASISTGTGVTEAFF	TGTGCCAGCATATCGACCGGGACAGGGGTCACTGAAGCTTTCTTT
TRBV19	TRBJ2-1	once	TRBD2	CASSGLGNEQFF	TGTGCCAGTAGTGGACTAGGGAATGAGCAGTTCTTC